Listed here are 18 T cell receptor beta chains from one sample, sequenced in a study of esophageal squamous cell carcinoma under preoperative chemotherapy. Noted time point: after preoperative PTX-NDP chemotherapy. TCRdb redid the calling of the PCR reads with MiXCR, one entry per CDR3 protein. The top ten hold about 23% of the sample, which has some 30,000 distinct CDR3 sequences, around 49% seen once. The material was obtained from a patient given preoperative chemotherapy. The receptors here all came from a human donor with esophageal squamous cell carcinoma. The donor label of this sample is uncertain.

This clonotype is medium-sized. The rearrangement joins TRBV7-2 to TRBJ2-5; D unclear. Trimming took 0 bases from V and 6 from J, leaving 8 bases between them. From germline, CDR1 is SGHTA and CDR2 FQGNSA. The CDR3 contains 13 residues. The CDR3 DNA reads as TGTGCCAGCAGCTTAGCGCAGGTTCAGACCCAGTACTTC. Its protein product is CASSLAQVQTQYF.

V gene TRBV11-3 combines with J gene TRBJ2-5, with D unresolved. V lost 7 bases, J lost 0 bases, and 6 bases lay in between. This CDR3 region has 12 residues. Germline V gene sequence: CDR1 SGHNT, CDR2 YENEEA. The CDR3 nucleotides read TGTGCCAGCAACTCCGACCAAGAGACCCAGTACTTC. It is translated as CASNSDQETQYF.

This clonotype showed up many times. The rearrangement links TRBV12-3 or TRBV12-4 to TRBJ2-2; 12 nucleotides match TRBD1. V dropped 3 bases and J dropped 7; count of bases not matched to a gene: 6. The CDR3 runs to 16 residues. The CDR3 loop is CASSFGTGGGGGELFF. The DNA for the CDR3 is TGTGCCAGCAGTTTCGGGACAGGGGGCGGAGGCGGGGAGCTGTTTTTT.

This clonotype occurred a few times. DNA of the CDR3: TGTGCCAGCAGCAACAGGGGGTACGAGCAGTACTTC. Translated, it gives CASSNRGYEQYF. J is TRBJ2-7 and V is TRBV6-1, with TRBD1 matching over 8 bases. The length of the CDR3 is 12 residues. Germline V gene sequence: CDR1 MNHNS, CDR2 SASEGT. Germline trimming cut 6 bases from V and 4 bases from J; bases unmatched to any gene: 2.

The V and J genes are TRBV7-9 and TRBJ2-3, with 10 bases fitting TRBD2. V gave up 4 bases and J gave up 4 bases; unmatched junction bases: 8. The CDR3 runs 16 residues. Germline assignment: CDR1 SEHNR and CDR2 FQNEAQ (reference sequence). CDR3: CASSSSSGSISDTQYF. The CDR3, as DNA: TGTGCCAGCAGCTCGTCTAGCGGGAGTATCTCAGATACGCAGTATTTT.

This chain joins TRBV12-3 or TRBV12-4 and TRBJ2-4, with a weak D call TRBD1 (6 bases). Trimming stripped 2 bases from V and 13 bases from J, with 18 bases between. The CDR3 totals 14 residues. In DNA, the CDR3 is TGTGCCAGCAGTTTATCCCAGGACAGAAATGAGCAGTACTTC. This codes for CASSLSQDRNEQYF.

The sample holds a few counts of this clonotype. The genes are TRBV15 and TRBJ2-3; 8 bases are a match to TRBD2. Germline V gives CDR1 LNHNV, CDR2 YYDKDF (reference sequence). The CDR3 is 13 residues long. Trimming at V came to 8 bases and at J to 3 bases, leaving 4 bases not matched to a gene. The CDR3 bases are TGTGCCACCGGCGGGGGGTCTACAGATACGCAGTATTTT. It specifies CATGGGSTDTQYF.

In its sample, this clonotype was seen many times. The rearrangement uses TRBV11-2 and TRBJ2-1; the D gene is possibly TRBD2 (7 bases). Judging by the DNA end, TRBJ2-7 fits better; the J call may be wrong. This CDR3 comprises 17 residues. From germline, CDR1 is SGHAT and CDR2 FQNNGV. The CDR3 sequence: CASSPLRGGGMGYEQYF. The CDR3 DNA follows: TGTGCCAGCAGCCCTCTGAGGGGGGGCGGAATGGGCTACGAGCAGTACTTC.

Remarks on this clonotype: An end of the junction does not agree with germline; a read error may underlie this. The CDR3 here is CATSLDEQFF. CDR3 bases: TGTGCCACCAGCTTGGATGAGCAGTTTTTT. V and J are TRBV5-8 and TRBJ2-1; D ambiguous. CDR3 size: 10 residues. Germline CDR1 is SGHTS and CDR2 is YDEGEE.

Details on this clonotype: A read error may explain this, as a much larger clone is one base away. The J gene is TRBJ2-5, the V gene TRBV7-2; the match to TRBD2 covers 9 bases. Matching the DNA end better, TRBJ2-7 makes the J call doubtful. CDR3 length: 14 residues. Germline CDR1 reads SGHTA; CDR2 reads FQGNSA. Written as DNA, the CDR3 is TGTGCCAGCAGCCCAAAGAGGCGGGAGGGCGAGCAGTACTTC. Translated: CASSPKRREGEQYF.

The chain recombines TRBV4-2 with TRBJ1-5, with no clear D. The V end lost 4 bases, the J end lost 2 bases, and 9 bases lay between the germline ends. The CDR3 is made up of 14 amino acids. CDR1 LGHNA and CDR2 YNFKEQ come from the germline V gene. CDR3 in amino acids: CASSPLAGNQPQHF. The CDR3 DNA follows: TGTGCCAGCAGCCCCCTGGCGGGCAATCAGCCCCAGCATTTT.

Concerning this clonotype itself: At one end the junction does not follow the germline gene, possibly because of a read error. The V gene is TRBV6-1, the J gene TRBJ2-4; D may be TRBD1 or TRBD2 (5 bases each). Germline V gives CDR1 MNHNS, CDR2 SASEGT. This CDR3 is 15 amino acids long. Here the CDR3 reads CASRKGQPSKDTQYF. CDR3 bases: TGTGCCAGCAGAAAGGGGCAGCCTAGCAAAGACACTCAGTACTTT.

Details on this clonotype: The conserved phenylalanine or tryptophan normally closing the CDR3 is absent here, so this likely arose from a read error. No DNA is shown, since the ends of the CDR3 on it are uncertain; the CDR3 is the one TCRdb lists. The CDR3 is CASSLLLGHPGTRYL. This chain joins TRBV11-3 and TRBJ2-5; the D call in the table, TRBD1, was not verified against the DNA. Germline V gives CDR1 SGHNT, CDR2 YENEEA. The CDR3 region is 15 residues in length, termini included.

Comment on this clonotype: Relative to the germline gene, one junction end is altered; a read error may explain this. The rearrangement uses TRBV7-2 and TRBJ2-3, with D possibly being TRBD2 (6 bases). The CDR3 contains 15 residues. Germline-derived CDR1 and CDR2 are SGHTA and FQGNSA. CDR3 residues: CASSAGRGAQDTQYF. DNA of the CDR3: TGTGCCAGCAGCGCGGGGCGGGGCGCCCAAGACACGCAGTATTTC.

The V call is TRBV27, the J call TRBJ2-1; TRBD1 aligns across 8 bases. With the DNA end fitting TRBJ2-7 better, the J assignment may be wrong. The CDR3 has 15 amino acids. Germline lookup yields CDR1 MNHEY and CDR2 SMNVEV (reference sequence). The CDR3 nucleotides read TGTGCCAGCAGTTTCAGAGAGACAGGGGACTCCGAGCAGTACTTC. Translating it yields CASSFRETGDSEQYF.

CDR3 protein: CASSLYGGFVDEQFF. The CDR3 bases are TGCGCCAGCAGCTTGTACGGGGGGTTTGTCGATGAGCAGTTCTTC. This sequence joins TRBV5-1 and TRBJ2-1, with 7 bases identical to TRBD2. CDR1 SGHRS and CDR2 YFSETQ come from the germline V gene. The CDR3 consists of 15 residues. V was pared by 1 base and J by 8 bases, with 9 bases of the junction left unmatched.

CDR3 sequence reads: CAGRQAESTDTQYF. CDR3 DNA: TGTGCGGGCCGCCAGGCGGAGAGCACAGATACGCAGTATTTT. The rearrangement links TRBV7-2 to TRBJ2-1; D is unresolved. The DNA matches TRBJ2-3 better at its end, which makes the J call doubtful. Germline assignment: CDR1 SGHTA and CDR2 FQGNSA. The CDR3 contains 14 residues.

Notes on this clonotype: No conserved phenylalanine or tryptophan ends this CDR3, so it is likely a read error. No DNA is shown, since the ends of the CDR3 on it are uncertain; the CDR3 is the one TCRdb lists. The V call is TRBV7-2, the J call TRBJ2-5. Germline V gene sequence: CDR1 SGHTA, CDR2 FQGNSA. The CDR3 comprises 14 residues, both ends counted. The CDR3 protein is CASSLRTGQESQLS.